The 25 T cell receptor beta chains listed next were all sequenced from one sample in a study of T cell responses to AZD1222 COVID-19 vaccine. Generated by immunoSEQ multiplex PCR, the TCRdb table keeps only in-frame clones and is missing some. This repertoire shows approximately 110,000 clones, more than 75% found once; its top ten account for around a tenth. The specimen comprised peripheral blood, sampled on day 0 of AZD1222 vaccination. The receptors were sampled from an adult in good health.

V is TRBV28 and J is TRBJ1-1; D perhaps matches TRBD1 (5 bases). Trimming shortened V by 6 bases and J by 0 bases, and 8 bases separated the two germline ends. The CDR3 spans 13 residues. Germline CDR1 MDHEN, CDR2 SYDVKM. CDR3 bases: TGTGCCAGCAGCGGGACCGTGAACACTGAAGCTTTCTTT. It codes for CASSGTVNTEAFF.

The V gene is TRBV28, the J gene TRBJ1-1; 10 bases fit TRBD1. With 4 bases clipped from V and 6 bases from J, the junction kept 5 bases outside the gene matches. The CDR3 runs to 14 residues. Germline V CDR1 and CDR2: MDHEN, SYDVKM. The CDR3 DNA reads TGTGCCAGCAGTTCCCCGGGACAGGGGCCTGAAGCTTTCTTT. Protein sequence: CASSSPGQGPEAFF.

This clone has a single count. This rearrangement joins TRBV19 to TRBJ2-7; TRBD2 agrees at 11 bases. Germline CDR1 and CDR2: LNHDA and SQIVND (reference sequence). V lost 6 bases and J lost 5; bases outside the gene matches: 12. CDR3 size: 16 residues. CDR3 in amino acids: CASSSLLAGEVHEQYF. In nucleotides, the CDR3 is TGTGCCAGTAGCTCACTACTAGCGGGAGAAGTCCACGAGCAGTACTTC.

This clone was seen only once. The chain couples TRBV6-6 to TRBJ1-2, with a possible D match to TRBD1 (5 bases). The V end was cut by 6 bases, the J end by 4 bases, with 9 bases between. Germline CDR1 MNHNY, CDR2 SVGAGI (reference sequence). The CDR3 extends over 12 amino acids. The CDR3 region is CASRGPTYGYTF. The CDR3, as DNA: TGTGCCAGCAGGGGACCGACCTATGGCTACACCTTC.

This clone came up once. The CDR3 DNA reads as TGTGCCAGCTCCCCCGGGACTAGCAACGAGCAGTACTTC. This codes for CASSPGTSNEQYF. The rearrangement uses TRBV18 and TRBJ2-7; 9 bases agree with TRBD2. The CDR3 consists of 13 residues. With 6 bases clipped from V and 5 bases from J, the junction kept 5 bases outside the gene matches. CDR1 and CDR2 from the germline V gene are KGHSH and LQKENI.

This rearrangement joins TRBV14 to TRBJ1-2; no clear D. The CDR3 runs 17 residues. Trimming shortened V by 4 bases and J by 1 base, and 19 bases separated the two germline ends. Germline CDR1 reads SGHDN; CDR2 reads FVKESK. For the CDR3, the DNA is TGTGCCAGCAGCCCACTTATGCCCTTCGACTTTAACTATGGCTACACCTTC. This gives the protein CASSPLMPFDFNYGYTF.

This sequence joins TRBV30 and TRBJ2-1; either TRBD1 or TRBD2 may fit D (6 bases each). Per the germline V gene, CDR1 is GTSNPN and CDR2 is SVGIG (reference sequence). The ends were cut back, 0 bases at V and 4 bases at J, with 10 bases in the middle. The CDR3 totals 14 residues. This CDR3 is CAWSVRGRYNEQFF. Here the CDR3 DNA reads TGTGCCTGGAGTGTACGGGGGCGTTACAATGAGCAGTTCTTC.

The gene calls are TRBV19 and TRBJ1-2; no firm D call. The CDR3 is 13 amino acids. The germline V gene has CDR1 LNHDA and CDR2 SQIVND (reference sequence). V was pared by 9 bases and J by 0 bases, with 11 bases between. CDR3 nucleotide sequence: TGTGCCAGCCGCCCCGGAGCTAACTATGGCTACACCTTC. This encodes CASRPGANYGYTF.

The gene calls are TRBV5-4 and TRBJ2-1, with 8 bases matching TRBD2. The ends lost 0 bases at V and 7 bases at J; junction bases unmatched: 6. Looked up from germline, CDR1 is SGHNT and CDR2 is YYREEE (reference sequence). CDR3 length: 15 amino acids. DNA of the CDR3: TGTGCCAGCAGCTTGGACGGGAGGGCCGCTAATGAGCAGTTCTTC. Its protein is CASSLDGRAANEQFF.

V gene TRBV7-2 combines with J gene TRBJ1-1; the D is unclear. Trimming pared 5 bases from V and 2 bases from J, leaving 9 bases between. CDR3 length: 13 residues. From germline, CDR1 is SGHTA and CDR2 FQGNSA. This CDR3 reads CASSIHRNTEAFF. CDR3 nucleotide sequence: TGTGCCAGCAGCATACACAGAAACACTGAAGCTTTCTTT.

The V call is TRBV3-1 (or the pseudogene TRBV3-2), the J call TRBJ2-5, with D maybe TRBD1 (6 bases). CDR1 and CDR2 (germline): LGHDT, YNNKEL (reference sequence). Trimming removed 3 bases at V and 1 base at J, with 12 bases between. This CDR3 has 15 amino acids. Written as DNA, the CDR3 is TGTGCCAGCAGCCACCTGACAGGAGGCCAAGAGACCCAGTACTTC. Translated, it gives CASSHLTGGQETQYF.

The DNA of the CDR3 is TGTGCCAGCAGCGTAGCTCCGGGGGAGATCTGGAATGAGCAGTTCTTC. It specifies CASSVAPGEIWNEQFF. The genes are TRBV9 and TRBJ2-1; weak D call: TRBD2 (6 bases). The CDR3 is 16 residues long. V lost 0 bases and J lost 7, with 17 bases in between. Looked up from germline, CDR1 is SGDLS and CDR2 is YYNGEE.

A few counts support this clone. The chain has TRBV27 and TRBJ1-1; no definite D call. Germline V CDR1 and CDR2: MNHEY, SMNVEV (reference sequence). The CDR3 consists of 15 residues. V gave up 2 bases and J gave up 1 base, with 11 bases separating them. The CDR3 nucleotides are TGTGCCAGCAGTTTAGGACGGGCTAAGAACACTGAAGCTTTCTTT. It translates to CASSLGRAKNTEAFF.

This rearrangement joins TRBV6-5 to TRBJ1-5; D possibly corresponds to TRBD1 (5 bases). Germline V gives CDR1 MNHEY, CDR2 SVGAGI. There are 15 residues in the CDR3. V shed 6 bases and J shed 3 bases, with 15 bases lying between them. The CDR3 reads CASRVVDILNQPQHF. The CDR3 DNA follows: TGTGCCAGCAGAGTAGTGGACATCCTCAATCAGCCCCAGCATTTT.

The chain is built from TRBV24-1 and TRBJ1-1; 12 bases agree with TRBD1. Trimming cost V 12 bases and J 7 bases; bases outside gene matches: 11. The germline V gene encodes CDR1 KGHDR and CDR2 SFDVKD. This CDR3 comprises 14 residues. DNA of the CDR3: TGTGCCTCCCAAGGGGGACAGGGGGCTGGTGAAGCTTTCTTT. Amino acids: CASQGGQGAGEAFF.

The chain couples TRBV6-5 to TRBJ2-2, with 7 positions matching TRBD1. The CDR3 is made up of 15 amino acids. Germline values: CDR1 MNHEY, CDR2 SVGAGI. With V trimmed by 4 bases and J by 2 bases, 4 bases remained unmatched. The chain's CDR3 is CASSSGTVNTGELFF. DNA for the CDR3: TGTGCCAGCAGTTCGGGGACAGTCAACACCGGGGAGCTGTTTTTT.

The chain employs TRBV13 and TRBJ2-7, with TRBD2 matching over 8 bases. The V and J ends lost 0 bases and 3 bases, in that order; junction bases with no gene match: 4. The CDR3 covers 15 residues. Germline CDR1 reads PRHDT; CDR2 reads FYEKMQ (reference sequence). The CDR3 protein is CASSLGLAGNYEQYF. CDR3 coding DNA: TGTGCCAGCAGCTTAGGGTTAGCGGGAAACTACGAGCAGTACTTC.

This sequence joins TRBV27 and TRBJ1-6; D is undetermined. V shed 8 bases and J shed 7 bases, with 18 bases lying between them. The germline V gene has CDR1 MNHEY and CDR2 SMNVEV (reference sequence). The CDR3 has 15 residues. The CDR3 loop is CASQDSVVQNSPLHF. In nucleotides, the CDR3 is TGTGCCAGCCAGGACTCCGTCGTTCAGAATTCACCCCTCCACTTT.

The rearrangement links TRBV28 to TRBJ2-1; D is uncertain. The germline CDR1 and CDR2 sequences are MDHEN and SYDVKM. The V end was cut by 3 bases, the J end by 1 base, with 1 base between. This CDR3 is built from 12 residues. CDR3 nucleotide sequence: TGTGCCAGCAGTTTGTCCTACAATGAGCAGTTCTTC. Translating gives CASSLSYNEQFF. The variable domain in full, with the rest retrieved from reference TRBV28 and TRBJ2-1, is DVKVTQSSRYLVKRTGEKVFLECVQDMDHENMFWYRQDPGLGLRLIYFSYDVKMKEKGDIPEGYSVSREKKERFSLILESASTNQTSMYLCASSLSYNEQFFGPGTRLTVL.

J is TRBJ2-7 and V is TRBV27; D might be TRBD1 or TRBD2, each matching 6 bases. CDR1 and CDR2 (germline): MNHEY, SMNVEV (reference sequence). The V and J ends lost 3 bases and 4 bases respectively, with 16 bases between them. The CDR3 covers 15 residues. The CDR3 nucleotides are TGTGCCAGCAGTTTTAGTGGGGGGCTAGGTTACGAGCAGTACTTC. It codes for CASSFSGGLGYEQYF.

The chain employs TRBV10-3 and TRBJ1-1; D uncertain. Germline V lookup: CDR1 ENHRY, CDR2 SYGVKD. V lost 0 bases to trimming and J lost 0 bases, with 2 bases between them. This CDR3 spans 13 amino acids. Here the CDR3 DNA reads TGTGCCATCAGTGAGTCAGTGAACACTGAAGCTTTCTTT. This sequence encodes CAISESVNTEAFF.

The chain joins TRBV10-2 to TRBJ2-5, with D possibly being TRBD2 (5 bases). V was trimmed by 6 bases and J by 1 base, leaving 21 bases between them. CDR1 WSHSY and CDR2 SAAADI come from the germline V gene. The CDR3 runs to 17 residues. This chain's CDR3 is CASRSPGRSFAQETQYF. CDR3 sequence (DNA): TGCGCCAGCAGATCGCCGGGAAGGTCCTTTGCCCAAGAGACCCAGTACTTC.

V gene TRBV6-5 combines with J gene TRBJ1-5; D gene ambiguous. Germline assignment: CDR1 MNHEY and CDR2 SVGAGI. This CDR3 is 12 amino acids long. V was pared by 6 bases and J by 3 bases, with 6 bases between. The CDR3 DNA reads as TGTGCCAGCAGGAGGATCAATCAGCCCCAGCATTTT. Amino acid sequence: CASRRINQPQHF.

This sequence joins TRBV19 and TRBJ2-7, with 9 positions matching TRBD2. Trimming took 8 bases from V and 1 from J; bases not matched to a gene: 9. This CDR3 is 15 amino acids long. CDR1 is LNHDA and CDR2 is SQIVND in the germline V gene (reference sequence). The CDR3 coding sequence is TGTGCCAGTTCCTCGGGACTAGCTGTGTCCTACGAGCAGTACTTC. Its protein product is CASSSGLAVSYEQYF.

The chain is built from TRBV6-1 and TRBJ2-7; TRBD2 matches at 12 bases. Germline loops: CDR1 MNHNS, CDR2 SASEGT. V shed 3 bases, J shed 5 bases, and the junction held 11 bases outside the gene matches. This CDR3 contains 17 residues. CDR3 sequence: CASSDLVLLAGGDEQYF. The CDR3 coding sequence is TGTGCCAGCAGTGACCTCGTGTTGCTAGCGGGAGGGGACGAGCAGTACTTC.